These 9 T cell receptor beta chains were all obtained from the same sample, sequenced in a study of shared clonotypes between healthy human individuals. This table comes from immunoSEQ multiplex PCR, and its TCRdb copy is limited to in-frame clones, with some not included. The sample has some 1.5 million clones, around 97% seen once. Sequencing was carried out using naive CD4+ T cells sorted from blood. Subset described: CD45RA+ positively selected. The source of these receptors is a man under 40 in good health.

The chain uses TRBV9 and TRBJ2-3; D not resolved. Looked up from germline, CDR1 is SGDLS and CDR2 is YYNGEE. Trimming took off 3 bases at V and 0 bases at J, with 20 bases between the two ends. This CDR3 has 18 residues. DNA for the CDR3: TGTGCCAGCAGCGCCAGAGGATCGAGCGCAGCTAGCACAGATACGCAGTATTTT. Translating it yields CASSARGSSAASTDTQYF.

The CDR3 DNA reads as TGTGCCAGCAGGGGACTAGCGGAGTCCTACGAGCAGTACTTC. As protein: CASRGLAESYEQYF. This chain links TRBV6-1 with TRBJ2-7, with 11 bases fitting TRBD2. Per the germline V gene, CDR1 is MNHNS and CDR2 is SASEGT. V dropped 6 bases and J dropped 1; count of bases not matched to a gene: 2. The CDR3 has 14 residues.

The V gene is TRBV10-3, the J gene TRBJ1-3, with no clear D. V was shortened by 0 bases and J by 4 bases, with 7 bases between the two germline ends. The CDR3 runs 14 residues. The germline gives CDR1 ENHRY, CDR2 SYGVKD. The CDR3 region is CAISESWEGNTIYF. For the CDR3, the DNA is TGTGCCATCAGTGAGTCGTGGGAAGGAAACACCATATATTTT.

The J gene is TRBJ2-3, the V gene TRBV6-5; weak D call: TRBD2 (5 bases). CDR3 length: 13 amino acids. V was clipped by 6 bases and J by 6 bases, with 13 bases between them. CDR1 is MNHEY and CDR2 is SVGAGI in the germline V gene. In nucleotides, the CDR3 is TGTGCCAGCAGAGAGGGCCCTGCGGATACGCAGTATTTT. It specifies CASREGPADTQYF.

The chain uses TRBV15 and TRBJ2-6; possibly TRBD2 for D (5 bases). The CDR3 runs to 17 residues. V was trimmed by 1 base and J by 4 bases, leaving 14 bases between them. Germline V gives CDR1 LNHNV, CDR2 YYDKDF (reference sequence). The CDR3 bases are TGTGCCACCAGCAGAGGTACCACGGGGTCAGGGGCCAACGTCCTGACTTTC. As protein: CATSRGTTGSGANVLTF. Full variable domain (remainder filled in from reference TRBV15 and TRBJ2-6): DAMVIQNPRYQVTQFGKPVTLSCSQTLNHNVMYWYQQKSSQAPKLLFHYYDKDFNNEADTPDNFQSRRPNTSFCFLDIRSPGLGDTAMYLCATSRGTTGSGANVLTFGAGSRLTVL.

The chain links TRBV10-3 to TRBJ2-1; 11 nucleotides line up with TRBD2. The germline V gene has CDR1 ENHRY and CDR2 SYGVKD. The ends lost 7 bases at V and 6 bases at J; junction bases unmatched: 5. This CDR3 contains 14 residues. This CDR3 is CAITPGLAANEQFF. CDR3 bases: TGTGCCATCACTCCGGGACTAGCGGCCAATGAGCAGTTCTTC.

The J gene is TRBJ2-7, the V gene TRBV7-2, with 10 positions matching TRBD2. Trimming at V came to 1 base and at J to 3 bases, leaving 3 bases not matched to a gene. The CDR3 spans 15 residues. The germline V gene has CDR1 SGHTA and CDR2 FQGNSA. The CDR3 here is CASSLEIAGGYEQYF. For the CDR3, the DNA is TGTGCCAGCAGCTTAGAAATAGCGGGAGGCTACGAGCAGTACTTC. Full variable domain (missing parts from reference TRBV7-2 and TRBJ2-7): GAGVSQSPSNKVTEKGKDVELRCDPISGHTALYWYRQSLGQGLEFLIYFQGNSAPDKSGLPSDRFSAERTGGSVSTLTIQRTQQEDSAVYLCASSLEIAGGYEQYFGPGTRLTVT.

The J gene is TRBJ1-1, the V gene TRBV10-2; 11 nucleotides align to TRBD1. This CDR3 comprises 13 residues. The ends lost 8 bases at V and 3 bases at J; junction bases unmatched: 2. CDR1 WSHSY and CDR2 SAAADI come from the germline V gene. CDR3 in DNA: TGCGCCAGCCGGGACAGGGGGGACACTGAAGCTTTCTTT. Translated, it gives CASRDRGDTEAFF.

CDR3 protein: CASSFDSTQYF. Here the CDR3 DNA reads TGTGCCAGCAGCTTCGACTCGACGCAGTATTTT. This chain uses TRBV7-2 with TRBJ2-3; D is undetermined. CDR1 is SGHTA, CDR2 FQGNSA, per germline. V was shortened by 3 bases and J by 9 bases, with 7 bases between the two germline ends. This CDR3 is 11 amino acids long.